This T cell receptor beta chain was obtained from a study of blood T cell repertoires in COVID-19. Study-level information: The origin of the acute and convalescent COVID-19 samples was the United States, Italy and Spain.

Some clones are missing from TCRdb's copy, which holds only in-frame ones; the method was immunoSEQ multiplex PCR. The table shows around 200,000 clones, with about 86% occurring only once. The sequenced material came from peripheral blood. The sequence came from a man aged 45-60 years with active or convalescent COVID-19.

CDR3 protein: CASSLWTSGTPDTQYF. The CDR3 coding sequence is TGCGCCAGCAGCTTGTGGACTAGCGGGACCCCAGATACGCAGTATTTT. The rearrangement uses TRBV5-1 and TRBJ2-3; 12 bases map to TRBD2. Germline CDR1 reads SGHRS; CDR2 reads YFSETQ. The ends lost 1 base at V and 4 bases at J; junction bases unmatched: 4. The CDR3 consists of 16 residues.